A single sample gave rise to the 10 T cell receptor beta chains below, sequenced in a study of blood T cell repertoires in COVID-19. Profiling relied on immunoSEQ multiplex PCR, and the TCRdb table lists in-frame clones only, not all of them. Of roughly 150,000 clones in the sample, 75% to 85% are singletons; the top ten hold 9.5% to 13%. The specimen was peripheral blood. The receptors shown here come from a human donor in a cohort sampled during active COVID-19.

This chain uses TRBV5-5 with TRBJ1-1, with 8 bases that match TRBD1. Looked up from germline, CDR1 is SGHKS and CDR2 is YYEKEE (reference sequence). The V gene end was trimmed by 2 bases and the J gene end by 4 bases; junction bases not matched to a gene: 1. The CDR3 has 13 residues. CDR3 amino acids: CASSLGTGTEAFF. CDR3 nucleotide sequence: TGTGCCAGCAGCTTAGGGACAGGCACTGAAGCTTTCTTT.

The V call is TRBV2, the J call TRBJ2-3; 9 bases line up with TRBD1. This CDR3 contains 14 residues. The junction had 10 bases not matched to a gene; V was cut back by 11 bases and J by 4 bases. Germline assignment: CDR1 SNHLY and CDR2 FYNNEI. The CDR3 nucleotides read TGTGCCGGAAAGACAGGGGGGGAGCCAGATACGCAGTATTTT. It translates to CAGKTGGEPDTQYF. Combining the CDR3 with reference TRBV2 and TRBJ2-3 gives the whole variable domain EPEVTQTPSHQVTQMGQEVILRCVPISNHLYFYWYRQILGQKVEFLVSFYNNEISEKSEIFDDQFSVERPDGSNFTLKIRSTKLEDSAMYFCAGKTGGEPDTQYFGPGTRLTVL.

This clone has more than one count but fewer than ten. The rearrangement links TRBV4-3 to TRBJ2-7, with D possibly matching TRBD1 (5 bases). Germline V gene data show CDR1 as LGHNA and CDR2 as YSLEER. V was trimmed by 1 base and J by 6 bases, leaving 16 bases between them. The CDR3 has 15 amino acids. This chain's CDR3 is CASSQAFPGLFEQYF. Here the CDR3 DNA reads TGCGCCAGCAGCCAAGCCTTCCCAGGGCTCTTCGAGCAGTACTTC.

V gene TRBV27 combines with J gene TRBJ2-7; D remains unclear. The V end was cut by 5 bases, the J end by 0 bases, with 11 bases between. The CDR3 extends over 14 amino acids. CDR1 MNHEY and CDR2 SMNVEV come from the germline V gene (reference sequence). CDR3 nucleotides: TGTGCCAGCAGTCCCCTGGCTGCCTCCTACGAGCAGTACTTC. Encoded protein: CASSPLAASYEQYF.

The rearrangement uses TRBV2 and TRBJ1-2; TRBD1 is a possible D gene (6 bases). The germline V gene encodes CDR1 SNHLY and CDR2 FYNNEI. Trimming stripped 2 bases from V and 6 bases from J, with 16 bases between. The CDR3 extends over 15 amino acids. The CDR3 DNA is TGTGCCAGCAGTGAACTCCGGACAGCGATGAATGGCTACACCTTC. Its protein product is CASSELRTAMNGYTF. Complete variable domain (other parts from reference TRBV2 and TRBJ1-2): EPEVTQTPSHQVTQMGQEVILRCVPISNHLYFYWYRQILGQKVEFLVSFYNNEISEKSEIFDDQFSVERPDGSNFTLKIRSTKLEDSAMYFCASSELRTAMNGYTFGSGTRLTVV.

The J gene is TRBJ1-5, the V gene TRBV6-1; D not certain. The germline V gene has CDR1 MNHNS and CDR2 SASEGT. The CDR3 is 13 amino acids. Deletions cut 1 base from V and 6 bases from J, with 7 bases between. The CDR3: CASSEVLPQPQHF. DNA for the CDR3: TGTGCCAGCAGTGAAGTTCTCCCTCAGCCCCAGCATTTT.

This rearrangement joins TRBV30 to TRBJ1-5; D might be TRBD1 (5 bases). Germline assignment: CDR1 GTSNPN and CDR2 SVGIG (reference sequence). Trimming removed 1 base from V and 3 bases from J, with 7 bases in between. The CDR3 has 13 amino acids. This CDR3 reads CAWSAGFNQPQHF. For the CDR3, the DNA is TGTGCCTGGAGTGCAGGGTTCAATCAGCCCCAGCATTTT.

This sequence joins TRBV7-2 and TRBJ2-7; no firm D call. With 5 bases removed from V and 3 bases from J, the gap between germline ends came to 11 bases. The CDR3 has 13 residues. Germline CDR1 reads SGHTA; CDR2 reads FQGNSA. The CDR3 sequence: CASSPSPGYEQYF. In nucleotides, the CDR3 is TGTGCCAGCAGCCCAAGCCCGGGCTACGAGCAGTACTTC.

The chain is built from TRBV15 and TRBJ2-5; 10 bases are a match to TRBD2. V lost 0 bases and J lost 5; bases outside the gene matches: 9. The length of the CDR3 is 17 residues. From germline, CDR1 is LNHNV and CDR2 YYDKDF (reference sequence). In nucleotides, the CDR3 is TGTGCCACCAGCAGAGATGGAGTAGCGGGGGGTAGGGAGACCCAGTACTTC. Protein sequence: CATSRDGVAGGRETQYF.

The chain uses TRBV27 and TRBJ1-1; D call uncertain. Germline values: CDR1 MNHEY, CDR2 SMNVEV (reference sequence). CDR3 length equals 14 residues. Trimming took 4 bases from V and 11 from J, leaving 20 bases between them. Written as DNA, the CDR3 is TGTGCCAGCAGTTCCTCCGGGTATGGAGGGAATGCTTTCTTT. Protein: CASSSSGYGGNAFF.